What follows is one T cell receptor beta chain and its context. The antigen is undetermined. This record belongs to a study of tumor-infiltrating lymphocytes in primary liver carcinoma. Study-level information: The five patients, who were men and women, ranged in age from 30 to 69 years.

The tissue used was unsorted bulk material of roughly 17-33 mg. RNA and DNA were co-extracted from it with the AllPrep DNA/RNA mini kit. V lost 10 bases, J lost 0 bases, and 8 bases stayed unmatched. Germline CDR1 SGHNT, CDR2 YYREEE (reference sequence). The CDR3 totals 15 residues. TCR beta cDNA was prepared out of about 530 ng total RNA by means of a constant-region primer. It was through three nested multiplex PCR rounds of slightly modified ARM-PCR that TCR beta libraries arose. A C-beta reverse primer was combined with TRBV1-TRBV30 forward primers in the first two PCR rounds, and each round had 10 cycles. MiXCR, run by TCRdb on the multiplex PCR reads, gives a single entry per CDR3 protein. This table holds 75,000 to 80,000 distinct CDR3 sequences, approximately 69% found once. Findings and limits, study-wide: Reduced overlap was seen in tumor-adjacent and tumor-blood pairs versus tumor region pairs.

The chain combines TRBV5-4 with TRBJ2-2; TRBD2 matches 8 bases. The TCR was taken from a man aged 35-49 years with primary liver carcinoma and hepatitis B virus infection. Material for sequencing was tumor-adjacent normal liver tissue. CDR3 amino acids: CACTSTSANTGELFF. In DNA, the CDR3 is TGTGCCTGCACCTCGACTAGCGCGAACACCGGGGAGCTGTTTTTT.